This record covers a single T cell receptor beta chain. Its target is not known. This sample was included in a study of human T cells and chemical hapten exposure. Findings and limits, study-wide: Significantly more large CDR3 similarity clusters were formed by expanded TCRs than by controls.

Indicated time point: pre-sensitization, week 0. Specified treatment: therapeutic diphenylcyclopropenone sensitization with weekly scalp DPC. At patch-test visits, sampling came before the patch test. CDR3 length: 14 residues. V shed 6 bases and J shed 8 bases, with 20 bases lying between them. TCRdb re-analysed the RACE reads in MiXCR, keeping a single row per CDR3 protein. The sample yields about 39,000 distinct CDR3 sequences, roughly an eighth seen once. Sequences were derived from whole blood, sampled in connection with sensitization to the hapten diphenylcyclopropenone (DPC). The V and J genes are TRBV12-3 or TRBV12-4 and TRBJ2-7; the D gene is possibly TRBD2 (6 bases). The source of this sequence is a woman aged 25 to 45 with alopecia areata. Some clones in this sample may be carry-over from other donors' samples. The CDR3 DNA reads as TGTGCCAGCAGCCCTTCGGGTAGCGGATATAAGCAGTACTTC. Protein product: CASSPSGSGYKQYF.